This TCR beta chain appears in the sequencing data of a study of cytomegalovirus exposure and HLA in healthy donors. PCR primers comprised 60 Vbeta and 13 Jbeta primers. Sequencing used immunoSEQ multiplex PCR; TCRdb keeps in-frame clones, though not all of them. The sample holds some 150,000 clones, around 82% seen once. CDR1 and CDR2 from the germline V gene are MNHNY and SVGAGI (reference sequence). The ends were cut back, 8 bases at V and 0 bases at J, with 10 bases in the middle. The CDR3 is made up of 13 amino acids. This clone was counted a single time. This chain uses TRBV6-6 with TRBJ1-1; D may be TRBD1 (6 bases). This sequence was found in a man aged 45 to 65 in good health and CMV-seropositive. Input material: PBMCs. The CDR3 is CASYGGLNTEAFF. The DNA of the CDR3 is TGTGCCAGCTACGGGGGGCTGAACACTGAAGCTTTCTTT.